The rows below give T cell receptor beta chains drawn from one sample of a study of CD8 T cells in Susac syndrome. In TCRdb, the immunoSEQ multiplex PCR reads were re-called with MiXCR into one record per CDR3 protein. This table holds around 170,000 distinct CDR3 sequences, approximately 95% found once. Material for sequencing was CD4+ T cells from PBMCs. These receptors all stem from a human donor with Susac syndrome. Both conserved end residues are part of each CDR3. Fields, in order: CDR3 length, J gene, D gene, clone size, V gene, CDR3 DNA, CDR3 protein. A D gene is named only where the DNA matches it firmly. Expanded clones are given a class, and other clones once, few, many or no size at all.

cdr3_length: 14; j_call: TRBJ1-3; d_call: NA; clone_size: NA; v_call: TRBV29-1; cdr3_nt: TGCAGCGTGATCGAGACCCTCTCTGGAAACACCATATATTTT; cdr3_aa: CSVIETLSGNTIYF
cdr3_length: 13; j_call: TRBJ2-3; d_call: NA; clone_size: NA; v_call: TRBV7-3; cdr3_nt: TGTGCCAGCAGCCCGGTAATCTCAGATACGCAGTATTTT; cdr3_aa: CASSPVISDTQYF
cdr3_length: 15; j_call: TRBJ2-7; d_call: NA; clone_size: NA; v_call: TRBV5-6; cdr3_nt: TGTGCCAGCAGCCTTGACCGGGGATTAGGCCACGAGCAGTACTTC; cdr3_aa: CASSLDRGLGHEQYF
cdr3_length: 15; j_call: TRBJ2-3; d_call: NA; clone_size: NA; v_call: TRBV7-2; cdr3_nt: TGTGCCAGCAGCTTAGCGAAAATCTCCACAGATACGCAGTATTTT; cdr3_aa: CASSLAKISTDTQYF
cdr3_length: 11; j_call: TRBJ2-5; d_call: NA; clone_size: NA; v_call: TRBV6-6; cdr3_nt: TGTGCCAGCAGGGATAGGGAGACCCAGTACTTC; cdr3_aa: CASRDRETQYF
cdr3_length: 13; j_call: TRBJ2-1; d_call: TRBD2; clone_size: NA; v_call: TRBV7-2; cdr3_nt: TGTGCCAGCAGCCGTAGCGGGAGACATGAGCAGTTCTTC; cdr3_aa: CASSRSGRHEQFF
cdr3_length: 14; j_call: TRBJ1-5; d_call: NA; clone_size: NA; v_call: TRBV7-2; cdr3_nt: TGTGCCAGCAGCTTAGCGGGAAGGGATCAGCCCCAGCATTTT; cdr3_aa: CASSLAGRDQPQHF
cdr3_length: 16; j_call: TRBJ1-1; d_call: NA; clone_size: once; v_call: TRBV27; cdr3_nt: TGTGCCAGCAGTTTATCGCATTCAGGGTCGTTGACTGAAGCTTTCTTT; cdr3_aa: CASSLSHSGSLTEAFF
cdr3_length: 15; j_call: TRBJ2-2; d_call: NA; clone_size: once; v_call: TRBV5-1; cdr3_nt: TGCGCCAGCAGCTTGCAGGGAATGGACACCGGGGAGCTGTTTTTT; cdr3_aa: CASSLQGMDTGELFF
cdr3_length: 17; j_call: TRBJ2-2; d_call: TRBD2; clone_size: NA; v_call: TRBV20-1; cdr3_nt: TGCAGTGCTAAACGGGGACTAGCGGGGTTGAACACCGGGGAGCTGTTTTTT; cdr3_aa: CSAKRGLAGLNTGELFF
cdr3_length: 14; j_call: TRBJ2-3; d_call: NA; clone_size: NA; v_call: TRBV5-1; cdr3_nt: TGCGCCAGCCAACAGCTTGTTGGGCGAGATACGCAGTATTTT; cdr3_aa: CASQQLVGRDTQYF
cdr3_length: 16; j_call: TRBJ2-1; d_call: NA; clone_size: NA; v_call: TRBV12-3/TRBV12-4; cdr3_nt: TGTGCCAGCAGCCCGATGGGGGTAGGGGTTATGTATGAGCAGTTCTTC; cdr3_aa: CASSPMGVGVMYEQFF
cdr3_length: 14; j_call: TRBJ2-5; d_call: TRBD1; clone_size: NA; v_call: TRBV10-3; cdr3_nt: TGTGCCATCAGTGCCCCAGGGGGCGAAGAGACCCAGTACTTC; cdr3_aa: CAISAPGGEETQYF
cdr3_length: 15; j_call: TRBJ2-7; d_call: NA; clone_size: NA; v_call: TRBV30; cdr3_nt: TGTGCCTGGAGTGGTAGCAGAGCAAGTATTTACGAGCAGTACTTC; cdr3_aa: CAWSGSRASIYEQYF
cdr3_length: 15; j_call: TRBJ2-5; d_call: TRBD2; clone_size: once; v_call: TRBV5-6; cdr3_nt: TGTGCCAGCAGCTTGGTGTCCGGGAGGTTGGAGACCCAGTACTTC; cdr3_aa: CASSLVSGRLETQYF
cdr3_length: 15; j_call: TRBJ2-1; d_call: TRBD2; clone_size: NA; v_call: TRBV3-1; cdr3_nt: TGTGCCAGCAGCTTTACTAGCGGGGGGTACAATGAGCAGTTCTTC; cdr3_aa: CASSFTSGGYNEQFF
cdr3_length: 11; j_call: TRBJ2-2; d_call: NA; clone_size: NA; v_call: TRBV19; cdr3_nt: TGTGCCAGTAGTATTCTCGGGGAGCTGTTTTTT; cdr3_aa: CASSILGELFF
cdr3_length: 13; j_call: TRBJ2-1; d_call: NA; clone_size: NA; v_call: TRBV11-2; cdr3_nt: TGTGCCAGCAGCCCCCAACCACTTACTGAGCAGTTCTTC; cdr3_aa: CASSPQPLTEQFF
cdr3_length: 15; j_call: TRBJ2-3; d_call: TRBD1; clone_size: NA; v_call: TRBV2; cdr3_nt: TGTGCCAGCACTGGGGGACAGACTAGCACAGATACGCAGTATTTT; cdr3_aa: CASTGGQTSTDTQYF
cdr3_length: 15; j_call: TRBJ1-1; d_call: TRBD1; clone_size: NA; v_call: TRBV4-3; cdr3_nt: TGCGCCAGCAGCCCCTCCAGGGGGCGGAGCACTGAAGCTTTCTTT; cdr3_aa: CASSPSRGRSTEAFF
cdr3_length: 14; j_call: TRBJ1-4; d_call: TRBD1; clone_size: NA; v_call: TRBV19; cdr3_nt: TGTGCCAGTAGCACGGACAGGGCGAGGAGGAAACTGTTTTTT; cdr3_aa: CASSTDRARRKLFF
cdr3_length: 16; j_call: TRBJ2-3; d_call: NA; clone_size: NA; v_call: TRBV11-2; cdr3_nt: TGTGCCAGCAGCCGCGCAGGGAGGCGAAGCACAGATACGCAGTATTTT; cdr3_aa: CASSRAGRRSTDTQYF
cdr3_length: 14; j_call: TRBJ1-2; d_call: NA; clone_size: NA; v_call: TRBV30; cdr3_nt: TGTGCCTGGAGTTCAATCCAGGTTGGCGGTGGCTACACCTTC; cdr3_aa: CAWSSIQVGGGYTF
cdr3_length: 15; j_call: TRBJ2-1; d_call: NA; clone_size: NA; v_call: TRBV7-9; cdr3_nt: TGTGCCAGCAGCTTATCTGTAGGGGAGTTCAGTGAGCAGTTCTTC; cdr3_aa: CASSLSVGEFSEQFF
cdr3_length: 12; j_call: TRBJ2-7; d_call: TRBD2; clone_size: NA; v_call: TRBV29-1; cdr3_nt: TGCAGCGTTCGACTAGCGGCAAACGAGCAGTACTTC; cdr3_aa: CSVRLAANEQYF
cdr3_length: 15; j_call: TRBJ2-5; d_call: NA; clone_size: NA; v_call: TRBV7-9; cdr3_nt: TGTGCCAGCAGCTTAGAGGCTATCCTCCGCGAGACCCAGTACTTC; cdr3_aa: CASSLEAILRETQYF
cdr3_length: 16; j_call: TRBJ2-1; d_call: TRBD2; clone_size: once; v_call: TRBV28; cdr3_nt: TGTGCCAGCAGTCCCTCAACTAGCGGGTCGAGCAATGAGCAGTTCTTC; cdr3_aa: CASSPSTSGSSNEQFF
cdr3_length: 14; j_call: TRBJ2-7; d_call: TRBD2; clone_size: few; v_call: TRBV6-5; cdr3_nt: TGTGCCAGCAGCCGCACTAGCGGGAGTTACGAGCAGTACTTC; cdr3_aa: CASSRTSGSYEQYF
cdr3_length: 14; j_call: TRBJ2-3; d_call: NA; clone_size: NA; v_call: TRBV9; cdr3_nt: TGTGCCAGCAGCTTGGGGGCAGGGGCAGATACGCAGTATTTT; cdr3_aa: CASSLGAGADTQYF
cdr3_length: 14; j_call: TRBJ2-5; d_call: NA; clone_size: NA; v_call: TRBV18; cdr3_nt: TGTGCCAGCTCTCATCGGGCAAACCAAGAGACCCAGTACTTC; cdr3_aa: CASSHRANQETQYF
cdr3_length: 15; j_call: TRBJ2-5; d_call: TRBD1; clone_size: NA; v_call: TRBV3-1; cdr3_nt: TGTGCCAGCAGCCAGCGACAGGGGGGACAAGAGACCCAGTACTTC; cdr3_aa: CASSQRQGGQETQYF
cdr3_length: 15; j_call: TRBJ2-5; d_call: NA; clone_size: NA; v_call: TRBV9; cdr3_nt: TGTGCCAGCAGCGTAGCGGGGTCGTACCAAGAGACCCAGTACTTC; cdr3_aa: CASSVAGSYQETQYF
cdr3_length: 14; j_call: TRBJ1-5; d_call: NA; clone_size: NA; v_call: TRBV28; cdr3_nt: TGTGCCAGCAGTTTATGGGGATTTGATCAGCCCCAGCATTTT; cdr3_aa: CASSLWGFDQPQHF
cdr3_length: 13; j_call: TRBJ1-2; d_call: TRBD1; clone_size: NA; v_call: TRBV7-2; cdr3_nt: TGTGCCAGCAGCCAGGGGGCTAACTATGGCTACACCTTC; cdr3_aa: CASSQGANYGYTF
cdr3_length: 16; j_call: TRBJ2-4; d_call: TRBD2; clone_size: NA; v_call: TRBV5-4; cdr3_nt: TGTGCCAGCAGCTTATTAGCGGGAGAGGGAATCAACATTCAGTACTTC; cdr3_aa: CASSLLAGEGINIQYF
cdr3_length: 14; j_call: TRBJ2-4; d_call: NA; clone_size: NA; v_call: TRBV3-1; cdr3_nt: TGTGCCAGCAGCCAGTTACGAGACGCAAACATTCAGTACTTC; cdr3_aa: CASSQLRDANIQYF
cdr3_length: 15; j_call: TRBJ2-1; d_call: TRBD2; clone_size: NA; v_call: TRBV30; cdr3_nt: TGTGCCTGGAGTTGGGGCGGGAGGGCTGGGAATGAGCAGTTCTTC; cdr3_aa: CAWSWGGRAGNEQFF
cdr3_length: 13; j_call: TRBJ2-2; d_call: TRBD1; clone_size: NA; v_call: TRBV19; cdr3_nt: TGTGCCAGCCGACAGGGGTCCACCGGGGAGCTGTTTTTT; cdr3_aa: CASRQGSTGELFF
cdr3_length: 13; j_call: TRBJ1-1; d_call: NA; clone_size: once; v_call: TRBV5-1; cdr3_nt: TGCGCCAGCAGCCCGGGATCGTCGGGAGGAGCTTTCTTT; cdr3_aa: CASSPGSSGGAFF
cdr3_length: 14; j_call: TRBJ2-1; d_call: TRBD2; clone_size: once; v_call: TRBV28; cdr3_nt: TGTGCCAGCATCCATAGCGGGGCTTACAATGAGCAGTTCTTC; cdr3_aa: CASIHSGAYNEQFF
cdr3_length: 14; j_call: TRBJ1-3; d_call: NA; clone_size: NA; v_call: TRBV6-5; cdr3_nt: TGTGCCAGCAGTCAAAAACAGGCCGGAAACACCATATATTTT; cdr3_aa: CASSQKQAGNTIYF
cdr3_length: 16; j_call: TRBJ2-3; d_call: NA; clone_size: NA; v_call: TRBV5-1; cdr3_nt: TGCGCCAGCAGCTTGGTATTCGCGAGAAACACAGATACGCAGTATTTT; cdr3_aa: CASSLVFARNTDTQYF
cdr3_length: 14; j_call: TRBJ2-5; d_call: NA; clone_size: NA; v_call: TRBV28; cdr3_nt: TGTGCCAGCAGTTTATCCAGGGGAGGGGAGACCCAGTACTTC; cdr3_aa: CASSLSRGGETQYF
cdr3_length: 13; j_call: TRBJ2-2; d_call: NA; clone_size: NA; v_call: TRBV9; cdr3_nt: TGTGCCAGCAGCGTTCGGAGAGGCGGGGAGCTGTTTTTT; cdr3_aa: CASSVRRGGELFF
cdr3_length: 14; j_call: TRBJ2-5; d_call: NA; clone_size: NA; v_call: TRBV6-6; cdr3_nt: TGTGCCAGCAGAGACAGGCCAGGCCAAGAGACCCAGTACTTC; cdr3_aa: CASRDRPGQETQYF
cdr3_length: 17; j_call: TRBJ2-1; d_call: NA; clone_size: NA; v_call: TRBV12-3/TRBV12-4; cdr3_nt: TGTGCCAGCAGTCCCTGGGCGGGCAGGGGAGGGGACAATGAGCAGTTCTTC; cdr3_aa: CASSPWAGRGGDNEQFF
cdr3_length: 15; j_call: TRBJ2-1; d_call: NA; clone_size: NA; v_call: TRBV6-1; cdr3_nt: TGTGCCAGCAGTGAATTGGGGGCTGCCTACAATGAGCAGTTCTTC; cdr3_aa: CASSELGAAYNEQFF
cdr3_length: 12; j_call: TRBJ1-2; d_call: NA; clone_size: NA; v_call: TRBV6-2/TRBV6-3; cdr3_nt: TGTGCCAGCACCGAGACAGACTATGGCTACACCTTC; cdr3_aa: CASTETDYGYTF
cdr3_length: 12; j_call: TRBJ2-7; d_call: NA; clone_size: NA; v_call: TRBV29-1; cdr3_nt: TGCAGCGTTGTCGCCAGCTCCTACGAGCAGTACTTC; cdr3_aa: CSVVASSYEQYF
cdr3_length: 12; j_call: TRBJ2-1; d_call: NA; clone_size: once; v_call: TRBV29-1; cdr3_nt: TGCAGCGTTGACTGGGGGGTAAATGAGCAGTTCTTC; cdr3_aa: CSVDWGVNEQFF
cdr3_length: 15; j_call: TRBJ2-1; d_call: TRBD1; clone_size: NA; v_call: TRBV6-6; cdr3_nt: TGTGCCAGCAGGGCTTCGACAGGGCTGTACAATGAGCAGTTCTTC; cdr3_aa: CASRASTGLYNEQFF
cdr3_length: 15; j_call: TRBJ2-3; d_call: NA; clone_size: NA; v_call: TRBV30; cdr3_nt: TGTGCTACCACTCTGGGGGAGGCCTACACAGATACGCAGTATTTT; cdr3_aa: CATTLGEAYTDTQYF
cdr3_length: 16; j_call: TRBJ2-1; d_call: TRBD2; clone_size: NA; v_call: TRBV20-1; cdr3_nt: TGCAGTGCTATCCTTCTGGTTAGCGGGAAACGCAATGAGCAGTTCTTC; cdr3_aa: CSAILLVSGKRNEQFF
cdr3_length: 13; j_call: TRBJ2-5; d_call: NA; clone_size: once; v_call: TRBV29-1; cdr3_nt: TGCAGCGTTCTCAGGGGTTTAGGAGAGACCCAGTACTTC; cdr3_aa: CSVLRGLGETQYF
cdr3_length: 14; j_call: TRBJ2-2; d_call: NA; clone_size: NA; v_call: TRBV5-1; cdr3_nt: TGCGCCAGCAGAGGTCAGGTCGCTACCGGGGAGCTGTTTTTT; cdr3_aa: CASRGQVATGELFF
cdr3_length: 15; j_call: TRBJ2-2; d_call: NA; clone_size: NA; v_call: TRBV7-8; cdr3_nt: TGTGCCAGCAGCTTAAGTGTGATGAACACCGGGGAGCTGTTTTTT; cdr3_aa: CASSLSVMNTGELFF
cdr3_length: 14; j_call: TRBJ2-7; d_call: NA; clone_size: NA; v_call: TRBV7-9; cdr3_nt: TGTGCCAGCAGCTTTGGGGAACGCTCCTACGAGCAGTACTTC; cdr3_aa: CASSFGERSYEQYF
cdr3_length: 16; j_call: TRBJ2-1; d_call: TRBD2; clone_size: once; v_call: TRBV4-3; cdr3_nt: TGCGCCAGCAGCCAAGAAAAGACTAGCGGAGGTTATGAGCAGTTCTTC; cdr3_aa: CASSQEKTSGGYEQFF
cdr3_length: 14; j_call: TRBJ2-3; d_call: NA; clone_size: NA; v_call: TRBV12-3/TRBV12-4; cdr3_nt: TGTGCCAGCACCTACGACAGGAGAGGGGATACGCAGTATTTT; cdr3_aa: CASTYDRRGDTQYF